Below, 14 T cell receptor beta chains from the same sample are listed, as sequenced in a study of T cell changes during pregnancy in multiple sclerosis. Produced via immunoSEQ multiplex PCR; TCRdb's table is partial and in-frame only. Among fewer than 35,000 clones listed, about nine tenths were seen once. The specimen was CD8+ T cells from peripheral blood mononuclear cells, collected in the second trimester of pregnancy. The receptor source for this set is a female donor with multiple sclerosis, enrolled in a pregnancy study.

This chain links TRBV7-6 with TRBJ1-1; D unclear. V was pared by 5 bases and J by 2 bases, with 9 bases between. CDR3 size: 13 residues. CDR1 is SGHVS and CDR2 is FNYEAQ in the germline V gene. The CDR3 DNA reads TGTGCCAGCAGCCCAACGAGAAACACTGAAGCTTTCTTT. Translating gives CASSPTRNTEAFF.

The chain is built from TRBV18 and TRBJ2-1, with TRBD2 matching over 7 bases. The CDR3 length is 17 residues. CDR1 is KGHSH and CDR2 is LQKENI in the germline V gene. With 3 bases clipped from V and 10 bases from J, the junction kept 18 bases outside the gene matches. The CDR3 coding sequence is TGTGCCAGCTCACCGCGGGCCAGCGGGAACCCTGGCGAGGAGCAGTTCTTC. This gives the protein CASSPRASGNPGEEQFF.

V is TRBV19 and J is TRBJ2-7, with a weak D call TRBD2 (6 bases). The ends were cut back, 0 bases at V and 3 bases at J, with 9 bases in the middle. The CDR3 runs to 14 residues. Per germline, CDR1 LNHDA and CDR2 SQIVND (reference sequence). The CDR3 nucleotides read TGTGCCAGTAGTATAGAGGGGGGTCGCTACGAGCAGTACTTC. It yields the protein CASSIEGGRYEQYF.

The CDR3 DNA is TGTGCCAGCAGCTTACAGGGACTAGCCGTCAGTTACGAGCAGTACTTC. Its translation is CASSLQGLAVSYEQYF. The chain recombines TRBV11-2 with TRBJ2-7; TRBD2 matches at 9 bases. Germline-derived CDR1 and CDR2 are SGHAT and FQNNGV. Germline trimming cut 2 bases from V and 4 bases from J; bases unmatched to any gene: 9. The length of the CDR3 is 16 residues. Filled out from reference TRBV11-2 and TRBJ2-7, the complete variable domain reads EAGVAQSPRYKIIEKRQSVAFWCNPISGHATLYWYQQILGQGPKLLIQFQNNGVVDDSQLPKDRFSAERLKGVDSTLKIQPAKLEDSAVYLCASSLQGLAVSYEQYFGPGTRLTVT.

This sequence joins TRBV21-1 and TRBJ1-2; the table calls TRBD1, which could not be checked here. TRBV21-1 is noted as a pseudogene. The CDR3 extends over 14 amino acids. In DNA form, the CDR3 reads TGTGCCAGCAGCACCCGTCCCCAGGGCTCTGGCTACACCTTC. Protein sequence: CASSTRPQGSGYTF.

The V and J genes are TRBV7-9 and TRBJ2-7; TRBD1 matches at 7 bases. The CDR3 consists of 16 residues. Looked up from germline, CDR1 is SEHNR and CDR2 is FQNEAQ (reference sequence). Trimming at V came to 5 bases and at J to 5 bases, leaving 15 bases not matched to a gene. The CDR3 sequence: CASSPLGQTRPHEQYF. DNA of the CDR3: TGTGCCAGCAGCCCACTGGGACAGACCCGACCCCACGAGCAGTACTTC.

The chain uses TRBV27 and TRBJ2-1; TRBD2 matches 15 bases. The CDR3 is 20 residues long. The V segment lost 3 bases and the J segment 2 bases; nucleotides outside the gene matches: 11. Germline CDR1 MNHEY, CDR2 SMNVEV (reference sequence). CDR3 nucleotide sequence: TGTGCCAGCAGTTTTCATAGGGGGACTAGCGGGAGGTTTACCTACAATGAGCAGTTCTTC. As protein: CASSFHRGTSGRFTYNEQFF.

The CDR3 sequence is CASSTEGEETQYF. DNA for the CDR3: TGTGCCAGCAGTACCGAGGGGGAAGAGACCCAGTACTTC. The chain employs TRBV27 and TRBJ2-5; D is perhaps TRBD1 (6 bases). The V end lost 5 bases, the J end lost 3 bases, and 10 bases lay between the germline ends. The CDR3 totals 13 residues. Germline loops: CDR1 MNHEY, CDR2 SMNVEV (reference sequence).

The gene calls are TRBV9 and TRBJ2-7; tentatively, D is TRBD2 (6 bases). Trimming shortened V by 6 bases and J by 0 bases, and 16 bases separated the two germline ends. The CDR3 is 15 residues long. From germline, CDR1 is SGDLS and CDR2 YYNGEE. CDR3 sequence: CASTPGGDSSYEQYF. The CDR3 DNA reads TGTGCCAGCACCCCAGGTGGGGACTCCTCCTACGAGCAGTACTTC. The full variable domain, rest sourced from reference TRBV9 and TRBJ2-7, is DSGVTQTPKHLITATGQRVTLRCSPRSGDLSVYWYQQSLDQGLQFLIQYYNGEERAKGNILERFSAQQFPDLHSELNLSSLELGDSALYFCASTPGGDSSYEQYFGPGTRLTVT.

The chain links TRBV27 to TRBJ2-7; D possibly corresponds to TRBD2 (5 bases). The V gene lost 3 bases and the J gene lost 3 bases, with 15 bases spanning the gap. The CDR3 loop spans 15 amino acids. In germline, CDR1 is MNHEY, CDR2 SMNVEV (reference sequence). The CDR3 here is CASSFGDPEFYEQYF. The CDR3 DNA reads TGTGCCAGCAGTTTCGGGGATCCTGAGTTCTACGAGCAGTACTTC.

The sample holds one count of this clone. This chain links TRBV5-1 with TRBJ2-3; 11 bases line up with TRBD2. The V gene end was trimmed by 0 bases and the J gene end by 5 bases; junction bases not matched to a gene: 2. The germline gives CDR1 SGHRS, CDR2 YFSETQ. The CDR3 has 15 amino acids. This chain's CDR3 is CASSLELAGVDTQYF. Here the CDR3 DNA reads TGCGCCAGCAGCTTGGAACTAGCGGGAGTAGATACGCAGTATTTT.

In DNA, the CDR3 is TGTGCCAGCAGCTTGGACCACAGGGCTAACTATGGCTACACCTTC. Protein: CASSLDHRANYGYTF. The rearrangement joins TRBV5-5 to TRBJ1-2, with a weak D call TRBD1 (6 bases). This CDR3 is 15 amino acids long. V lost 0 bases, J lost 0 bases, and 9 bases lay in between. The V gene's germline CDR1 is SGHKS and CDR2 YYEKEE (reference sequence). The full variable domain, completed using reference TRBV5-5 and TRBJ1-2, is DAGVTQSPTHLIKTRGQQVTLRCSPISGHKSVSWYQQVLGQGPQFIFQYYEKEERGRGNFPDRFSARQFPNYSSELNVNALLLGDSALYLCASSLDHRANYGYTFGSGTRLTVV.

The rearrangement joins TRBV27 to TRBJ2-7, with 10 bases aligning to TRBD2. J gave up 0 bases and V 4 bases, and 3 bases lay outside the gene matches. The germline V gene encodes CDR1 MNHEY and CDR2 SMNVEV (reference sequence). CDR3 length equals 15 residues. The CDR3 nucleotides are TGTGCCAGCAGTTCACTAGCGGGACCCTCCTACGAGCAGTACTTC. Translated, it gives CASSSLAGPSYEQYF.

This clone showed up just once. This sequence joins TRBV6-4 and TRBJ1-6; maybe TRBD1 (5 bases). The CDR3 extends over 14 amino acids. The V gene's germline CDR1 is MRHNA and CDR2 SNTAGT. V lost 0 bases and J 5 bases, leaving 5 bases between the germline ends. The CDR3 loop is CASSDSRDNSPLHF. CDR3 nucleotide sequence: TGTGCCAGCAGTGACTCCAGGGATAATTCACCCCTCCACTTT.